Listed here are 30 T cell receptor beta chains from one sample, sequenced in a study of blood T cell repertoires in COVID-19. The method was immunoSEQ multiplex PCR; TCRdb's version includes in-frame clones alone and lacks a portion of them. The data hold some 140,000 clones, with around 85% observed a single time. The specimen sequenced was peripheral blood. These receptor sequences come from a human donor in a cohort sampled during active COVID-19.

This clone was seen more than once but under ten times. This chain joins TRBV4-3 and TRBJ1-1; no reliable D call. Trimming shortened V by 4 bases and J by 4 bases, and 13 bases separated the two germline ends. Germline V gene data show CDR1 as LGHNA and CDR2 as YSLEER. This CDR3 is built from 14 residues. CDR3 loop: CASSPGGSGTEAFF. Here the CDR3 DNA reads TGCGCCAGCAGCCCGGGCGGGTCGGGCACTGAAGCTTTCTTT.

There are a few counts of this clone. The chain uses TRBV5-1 and TRBJ2-7; 9 nucleotides match TRBD1. The CDR3 runs to 15 residues. V trimming: 2 bases; J trimming: 5 bases; junction bases outside the gene matches: 8. Germline assignment: CDR1 SGHRS and CDR2 YFSETQ. CDR3 in amino acids: CASSLEWDRDHEQYF. The CDR3 DNA reads as TGCGCCAGCAGCTTAGAATGGGACAGGGACCACGAGCAGTACTTC.

The genes are TRBV7-9 and TRBJ2-3, with TRBD2 matching 12 bases. The CDR3 extends over 17 amino acids. Germline CDR1 reads SEHNR; CDR2 reads FQNEAQ (reference sequence). Losses at the gene ends were 5 bases for V and 2 bases for J; bases not matched to a gene: 8. The CDR3 DNA follows: TGTGCCAGCAGCACGAGACTAGCGGGAGATACCACAGATACGCAGTATTTT. Translation gives CASSTRLAGDTTDTQYF.

In nucleotides, the CDR3 is TGCGCCAGCAGCCAAGTAACGGGAGAGGCCGGGGAGCTGTTTTTT. Translated, it gives CASSQVTGEAGELFF. The J gene is TRBJ2-2, the V gene TRBV4-3; TRBD2 is a possible D gene (6 bases). Trimming pared 1 base from V and 6 bases from J, leaving 12 bases between. CDR1 and CDR2 from the germline V gene are LGHNA and YSLEER. CDR3 length: 15 residues.

The chain uses TRBV7-2 and TRBJ2-2; possible D gene TRBD1, 6 bases. The germline V gene encodes CDR1 SGHTA and CDR2 FQGNSA. V was cut by 5 bases and J by 7 bases, with 8 bases left in between. The CDR3 is made up of 12 amino acids. In nucleotides, the CDR3 is TGTGCCAGCAGCAACAGGGTCGGGGAGCTGTTTTTT. Its translation is CASSNRVGELFF.

The rearrangement uses TRBV20-1 and TRBJ2-3; 9 bases agree with TRBD2. Germline assignment: CDR1 DFQATT and CDR2 SNEGSKA (reference sequence). CDR3 length: 15 amino acids. V shed 3 bases, J shed 2 bases, and the junction held 6 bases outside the gene matches. The CDR3 bases are TGCAGTGCTAGTCCACTAGCGGGTTCCACAGATACGCAGTATTTT. Its translation: CSASPLAGSTDTQYF.

The J gene is TRBJ1-2, the V gene TRBV7-9; D is unclear. Germline V lookup: CDR1 SEHNR, CDR2 FQNEAQ (reference sequence). The CDR3 runs to 13 residues. V was cut by 3 bases and J by 4 bases, with 9 bases left in between. CDR3 residues: CASSFVGAYGYTF. The CDR3 DNA is TGTGCCAGCAGCTTTGTGGGCGCCTATGGCTACACCTTC.

The chain links TRBV12-5 to TRBJ2-2, with 7 bases aligning to TRBD1. V trimming: 11 bases; J trimming: 4 bases; junction bases outside the gene matches: 7. CDR1 and CDR2 (germline): LGHNT, FRNRAP. The CDR3 has 13 amino acids. CDR3 in amino acids: CASTGTATGELFF. DNA for the CDR3: TGTGCTTCAACTGGGACAGCCACCGGGGAGCTGTTTTTT.

The chain has TRBV7-9 and TRBJ2-7, with 8 positions matching TRBD1. Trimming removed 0 bases from V and 2 bases from J; junction bases left unmatched: 0. The CDR3 runs 14 residues. CDR1 and CDR2 from the germline V gene are SEHNR and FQNEAQ (reference sequence). The CDR3 nucleotides are TGTGCCAGCAGCTTAGCGACAGGGGCCTACGAGCAGTACTTC. Its protein product is CASSLATGAYEQYF.

The chain uses TRBV3-1 (or the pseudogene TRBV3-2) and TRBJ2-1; 10 bases match TRBD2. The CDR3 length is 16 residues. Trimming cost V 0 bases and J 5 bases; bases outside gene matches: 4. Germline loops: CDR1 LGHDT, CDR2 YNNKEL (reference sequence). Written as DNA, the CDR3 is TGTGCCAGCAGCCAAGAGCTAGCGGGGGTTAACAATGAGCAGTTCTTC. Its protein is CASSQELAGVNNEQFF.

V gene TRBV3-1 (or the pseudogene TRBV3-2) combines with J gene TRBJ2-3, with 12 bases identical to TRBD2. Germline CDR1 and CDR2: LGHDT and YNNKEL (reference sequence). Trimming at V came to 4 bases and at J to 4 bases, leaving 3 bases not matched to a gene. The CDR3 spans 15 residues. CDR3 protein: CASSLGLAGSDTQYF. CDR3 in DNA: TGTGCCAGCAGCCTAGGACTAGCGGGATCAGATACGCAGTATTTT.

The gene calls are TRBV2 and TRBJ1-6; no clear D gene. Germline V gene data show CDR1 as SNHLY and CDR2 as FYNNEI. This CDR3 contains 15 residues. V was trimmed by 8 bases and J by 3 bases, leaving 14 bases between them. The DNA for the CDR3 is TGTGCCAGCCGATCGCAGGTGAACTATAATTCACCCCTCCACTTT. Protein sequence: CASRSQVNYNSPLHF. The whole variable domain, filled in from reference TRBV2 and TRBJ1-6, reads EPEVTQTPSHQVTQMGQEVILRCVPISNHLYFYWYRQILGQKVEFLVSFYNNEISEKSEIFDDQFSVERPDGSNFTLKIRSTKLEDSAMYFCASRSQVNYNSPLHFGNGTRLTVT.

This sequence joins TRBV5-5 and TRBJ1-5; 10 positions match TRBD1. The V gene's germline CDR1 is SGHKS and CDR2 YYEKEE (reference sequence). The junction had 4 bases not matched to a gene; V was cut back by 4 bases and J by 9 bases. This CDR3 is built from 13 residues. CDR3 sequence (DNA): TGTGCCAGCAGCGCGACAGGGGGCCCGCCCCAGCATTTT. Residues: CASSATGGPPQHF.

This chain connects TRBV4-3 to TRBJ2-2; D is unclear. Trimming removed 1 base at V and 0 bases at J, with 15 bases between. Germline-derived CDR1 and CDR2 are LGHNA and YSLEER. The length of the CDR3 is 18 residues. CDR3 coding DNA: TGCGCCAGCAGCCAAGGGCTCGCGCTAGAAGCGAACACCGGGGAGCTGTTTTTT. As protein: CASSQGLALEANTGELFF.

The chain employs TRBV7-2 and TRBJ1-1; 8 bases fit TRBD1. Germline CDR1 reads SGHTA; CDR2 reads FQGNSA. Trimming at V came to 7 bases and at J to 4 bases, leaving 5 bases not matched to a gene. There are 13 residues in the CDR3. The CDR3 sequence: CASTLQGGTEAFF. As DNA, the CDR3 is TGTGCCAGCACTTTACAGGGGGGCACTGAAGCTTTCTTT. Based on the CDR3 plus reference TRBV7-2 and TRBJ1-1, the full variable domain is GAGVSQSPSNKVTEKGKDVELRCDPISGHTALYWYRQSLGQGLEFLIYFQGNSAPDKSGLPSDRFSAERTGGSVSTLTIQRTQQEDSAVYLCASTLQGGTEAFFGQGTRLTVV.

The rearrangement uses TRBV5-5 and TRBJ2-5; no reliable D call. This CDR3 region has 14 residues. The germline CDR1 and CDR2 sequences are SGHKS and YYEKEE (reference sequence). The V end was cut by 4 bases, the J end by 1 base, with 11 bases between. The CDR3 reads CASSTAASQETQYF. The DNA of the CDR3 is TGTGCCAGCAGCACCGCGGCGAGCCAAGAGACCCAGTACTTC.

This chain joins TRBV6-5 and TRBJ1-3; perhaps TRBD1 as D (5 bases). V lost 8 bases, J lost 11 bases, and 19 bases lay in between. Per germline, CDR1 MNHEY and CDR2 SVGAGI. The CDR3 loop spans 13 amino acids. CDR3 sequence: CASVSGGRAAIYF. As DNA, the CDR3 is TGTGCCAGCGTTTCGGGGGGGAGAGCGGCCATATATTTT.

The chain is built from TRBV10-3 and TRBJ2-5; the D gene is possibly TRBD2 (5 bases). CDR3 length: 14 amino acids. V shed 6 bases and J shed 5 bases, with 16 bases lying between them. Germline CDR1 ENHRY, CDR2 SYGVKD. The CDR3 is CAISELVGVETQYF. The CDR3 DNA reads as TGTGCCATCAGCGAACTAGTTGGGGTGGAGACCCAGTACTTC.

The rearrangement joins TRBV2 to TRBJ1-5; 7 nucleotides agree with TRBD1. V lost 3 bases to trimming and J lost 2 bases; unmatched junction nucleotides: 16. The germline CDR1 and CDR2 sequences are SNHLY and FYNNEI. This CDR3 is 19 amino acids long. The CDR3 bases are TGTGCCAGCAGTGAGGAGGGGGCACCCGGGGGCATAGGCAATCAGCCCCAGCATTTT. This translates into CASSEEGAPGGIGNQPQHF.

The chain links TRBV7-8 to TRBJ2-1; the D gene is possibly TRBD1 (6 bases). Trimming cost V 1 base and J 0 bases, with 19 bases left between them. The CDR3 is 19 amino acids. The germline gives CDR1 SGHVS, CDR2 FQNEAQ. In DNA form, the CDR3 reads TGTGCCAGCAGCTTAGTTCCCCCAACAGGGTCGAGCTCCTACAATGAGCAGTTCTTC. Translating gives CASSLVPPTGSSSYNEQFF.

V is TRBV6-5 and J is TRBJ1-1; D not resolved. The CDR3 runs to 15 residues. Trimming removed 0 bases at V and 1 base at J, with 9 bases between. Germline-derived CDR1 and CDR2 are MNHEY and SVGAGI. The CDR3 loop is CASSYSTTANTEAFF. The CDR3 bases are TGTGCCAGCAGTTACTCCACCACAGCGAACACTGAAGCTTTCTTT.

This chain joins TRBV5-1 and TRBJ2-7; 8 bases fit TRBD1. Germline V CDR1 and CDR2: SGHRS, YFSETQ. The CDR3 has 15 amino acids. After removal of 2 bases from V and 3 bases from J, the junction contained 7 bases not matched to a gene. CDR3 sequence: CASSLGQGTFYEQYV. The CDR3 DNA is TGCGCCAGCAGCTTAGGACAGGGAACTTTCTACGAGCAGTACGTC.

The chain is built from TRBV20-1 and TRBJ2-2; 7 bases are shared with TRBD1. Germline-derived CDR1 and CDR2 are DFQATT and SNEGSKA (reference sequence). The CDR3 sequence is 12 residues long. V gave up 3 bases and J gave up 8 bases; unmatched junction bases: 3. CDR3 residues: CSASKGAGELFF. Written as DNA, the CDR3 is TGCAGTGCTAGTAAGGGGGCGGGGGAGCTGTTTTTT.

V gene TRBV27 combines with J gene TRBJ1-5, with 7 bases lining up with TRBD1. V shed 3 bases and J 3 bases; nucleotides not matched to a gene: 5. The CDR3 sequence is 15 residues long. CDR1 and CDR2 (germline): MNHEY, SMNVEV (reference sequence). CDR3 sequence (DNA): TGTGCCAGCAGTTTTGAGGGACAGACCAATCAGCCCCAGCATTTT. Its translation is CASSFEGQTNQPQHF.

The chain recombines TRBV5-8 with TRBJ2-5; possibly TRBD2 for D (6 bases). This CDR3 region has 15 residues. Germline lookup yields CDR1 SGHTS and CDR2 YDEGEE. V lost 7 bases and J lost 5, with 21 bases in between. The CDR3 is CASGPRTTRRETQYF. The CDR3 DNA sequence: TGTGCCAGCGGGCCGCGAACGACTAGAAGGGAGACCCAGTACTTC.

This chain links TRBV10-3 with TRBJ2-7, with TRBD1 identical over 8 bases. V shed 7 bases, J shed 7 bases, and the junction held 12 bases outside the gene matches. Germline CDR1 ENHRY, CDR2 SYGVKD. The CDR3 consists of 14 residues. As DNA, the CDR3 is TGTGCCATCACACCGGGACAGGCCCAGGGGGAGCAGTACGTC. Amino acid sequence: CAITPGQAQGEQYV.

The chain is built from TRBV24-1 and TRBJ2-1; TRBD2 might be the D (6 bases). Germline CDR1 and CDR2: KGHDR and SFDVKD. V was cut by 3 bases and J by 5 bases, with 13 bases left in between. CDR3 size: 15 residues. CDR3 nucleotide sequence: TGTGCCACCAGTGATCCGGGACTCAAGAACAATGAGCAGTTCTTC. Amino acid sequence: CATSDPGLKNNEQFF.

V gene TRBV9 combines with J gene TRBJ2-2; 8 nucleotides line up with TRBD2. Germline loops: CDR1 SGDLS, CDR2 YYNGEE. V was clipped by 4 bases and J by 1 base; unmatched bases: 9. This CDR3 is built from 17 residues. The CDR3 bases are TGTGCCAGCAGCCGGTTTGGTAGCGGGGAGAACACCGGGGAGCTGTTTTTT. It codes for CASSRFGSGENTGELFF. The full variable domain, in which reference TRBV9 and TRBJ2-2 provide the parts outside the CDR3, is DSGVTQTPKHLITATGQRVTLRCSPRSGDLSVYWYQQSLDQGLQFLIQYYNGEERAKGNILERFSAQQFPDLHSELNLSSLELGDSALYFCASSRFGSGENTGELFFGEGSRLTVL.

This sequence joins TRBV4-3 and TRBJ2-1, with 8 bases aligning to TRBD2. Germline V gene data show CDR1 as LGHNA and CDR2 as YSLEER. With V trimmed by 0 bases and J by 13 bases, 8 bases remained unmatched. The CDR3 runs 14 residues. The CDR3 is CASSQDPLAGLQFF. Here the CDR3 DNA reads TGCGCCAGCAGCCAAGATCCCCTAGCGGGTCTACAGTTCTTC.

The chain recombines TRBV14 with TRBJ1-6; D gene ambiguous. The CDR3 spans 13 residues. The germline V gene encodes CDR1 SGHDN and CDR2 FVKESK. The ends were cut back, 2 bases at V and 6 bases at J, with 5 bases in the middle. DNA for the CDR3: TGTGCCAGCAGCCAATTCCGTAATTCACCCCTCCACTTT. The encoded protein is CASSQFRNSPLHF.